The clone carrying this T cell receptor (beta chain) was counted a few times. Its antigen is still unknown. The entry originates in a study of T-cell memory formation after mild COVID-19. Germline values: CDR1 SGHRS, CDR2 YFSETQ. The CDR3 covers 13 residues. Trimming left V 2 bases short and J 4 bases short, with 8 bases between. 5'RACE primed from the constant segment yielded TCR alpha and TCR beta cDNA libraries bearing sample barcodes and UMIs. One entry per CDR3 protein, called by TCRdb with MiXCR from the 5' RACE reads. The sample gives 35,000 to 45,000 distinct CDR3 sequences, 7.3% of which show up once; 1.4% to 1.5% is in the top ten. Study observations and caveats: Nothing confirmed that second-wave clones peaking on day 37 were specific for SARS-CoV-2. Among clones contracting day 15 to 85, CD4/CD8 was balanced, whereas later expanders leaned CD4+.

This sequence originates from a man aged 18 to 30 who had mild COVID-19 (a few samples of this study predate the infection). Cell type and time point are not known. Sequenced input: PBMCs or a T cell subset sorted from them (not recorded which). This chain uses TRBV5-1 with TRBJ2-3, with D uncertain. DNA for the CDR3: TGCGCCAGCAGCTTTGCGGCATCAGATACGCAGTATTTT. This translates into CASSFAASDTQYF.